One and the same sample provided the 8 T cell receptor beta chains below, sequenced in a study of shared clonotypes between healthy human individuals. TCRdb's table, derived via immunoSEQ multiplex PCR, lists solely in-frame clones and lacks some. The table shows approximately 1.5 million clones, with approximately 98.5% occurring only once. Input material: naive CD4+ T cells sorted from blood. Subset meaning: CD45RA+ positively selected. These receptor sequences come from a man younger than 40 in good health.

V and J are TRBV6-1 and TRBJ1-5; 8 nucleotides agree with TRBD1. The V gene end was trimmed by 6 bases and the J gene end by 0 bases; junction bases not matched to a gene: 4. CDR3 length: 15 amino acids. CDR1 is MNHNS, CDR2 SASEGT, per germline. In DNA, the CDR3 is TGTGCCAGCAGACGGACAGGGTCTAGCAATCAGCCCCAGCATTTT. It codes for CASRRTGSSNQPQHF.

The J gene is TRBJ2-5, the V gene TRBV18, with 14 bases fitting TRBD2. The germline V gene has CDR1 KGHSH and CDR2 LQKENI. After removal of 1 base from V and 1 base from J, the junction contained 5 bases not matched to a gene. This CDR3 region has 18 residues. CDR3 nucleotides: TGTGCCAGCTCACCACTCGGACTAGCGGGAGGATTCCAAGAGACCCAGTACTTC. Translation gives CASSPLGLAGGFQETQYF.

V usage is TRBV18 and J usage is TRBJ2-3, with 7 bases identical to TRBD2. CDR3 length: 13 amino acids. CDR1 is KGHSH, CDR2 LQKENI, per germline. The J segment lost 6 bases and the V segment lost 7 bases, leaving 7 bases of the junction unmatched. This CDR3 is CASLAGAADTQYF. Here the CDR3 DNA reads TGTGCCAGCTTGGCGGGAGCGGCTGATACGCAGTATTTT.

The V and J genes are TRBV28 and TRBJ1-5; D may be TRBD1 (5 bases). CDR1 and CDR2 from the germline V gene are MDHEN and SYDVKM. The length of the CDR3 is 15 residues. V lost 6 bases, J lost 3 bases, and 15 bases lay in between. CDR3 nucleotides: TGTGCCAGCAGGCCCCAGGGATGGGACAATCAGCCCCAGCATTTT. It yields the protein CASRPQGWDNQPQHF.

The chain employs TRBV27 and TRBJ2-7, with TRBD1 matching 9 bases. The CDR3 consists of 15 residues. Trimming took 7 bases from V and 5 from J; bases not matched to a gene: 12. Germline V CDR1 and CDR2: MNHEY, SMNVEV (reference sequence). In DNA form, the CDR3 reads TGTGCCAGCAAAGAATACCGGGACAGGGACCACGAGCAGTACTTC. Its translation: CASKEYRDRDHEQYF.

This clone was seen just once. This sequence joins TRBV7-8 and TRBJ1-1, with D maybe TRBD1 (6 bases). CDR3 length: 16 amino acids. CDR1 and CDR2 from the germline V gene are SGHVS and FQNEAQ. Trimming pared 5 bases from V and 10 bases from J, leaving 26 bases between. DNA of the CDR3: TGTGCCAGCAGCCCCCAGTATTCAGGGACAAGAGATGTAGCTTTCTTT. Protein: CASSPQYSGTRDVAFF.

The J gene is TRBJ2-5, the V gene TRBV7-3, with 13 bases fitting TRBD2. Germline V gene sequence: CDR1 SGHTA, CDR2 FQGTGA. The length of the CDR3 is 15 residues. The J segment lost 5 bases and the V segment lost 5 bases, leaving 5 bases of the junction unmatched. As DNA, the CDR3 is TGTGCCAGCAGCAGGACTAGCGGGGGCAGGGAGACCCAGTACTTC. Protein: CASSRTSGGRETQYF. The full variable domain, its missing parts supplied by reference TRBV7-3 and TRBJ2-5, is GAGVSQTPSNKVTEKGKYVELRCDPISGHTALYWYRQSLGQGPEFLIYFQGTGAADDSGLPNDRFFAVRPEGSVSTLKIQRTERGDSAVYLCASSRTSGGRETQYFGPGTRLLVL.

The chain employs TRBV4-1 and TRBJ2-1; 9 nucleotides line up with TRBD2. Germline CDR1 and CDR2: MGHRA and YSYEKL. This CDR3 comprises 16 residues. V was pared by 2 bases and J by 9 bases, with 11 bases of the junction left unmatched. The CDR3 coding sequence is TGCGCCAGCAGCCAAAGGGCTAGCGGGATTGGCGGTGAGCAGTTCTTC. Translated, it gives CASSQRASGIGGEQFF.